This TCR beta chain was recovered during a study of cytomegalovirus exposure and HLA in healthy donors. Points from the study as a whole: Among TCR beta chains of equal frequency, HLA-associated ones were more clonally expanded in a later analysis.

Primers included in the PCR were 60 Vbeta and 13 Jbeta primers. Generated by immunoSEQ multiplex PCR, the TCRdb table keeps only in-frame clones and is missing some. The sample's table shows roughly 200,000 clones. V gave up 5 bases and J gave up 1 base; unmatched junction bases: 5. This CDR3 has 15 amino acids. Germline CDR1 is SGHRS and CDR2 is YFSETQ. Remarks on this clone: Its antigen is as yet unknown.

The origin of this receptor is a girl between 2 and 10 years old in good health and CMV-seropositive. Sequenced input: PBMCs. The gene calls are TRBV5-1 and TRBJ2-1; 8 positions match TRBD1. CDR3 amino acids: CASRETGDSYNEQFF. CDR3 nucleotides: TGCGCCAGCAGAGAGACAGGGGATTCCTACAATGAGCAGTTCTTC. Combining the CDR3 with reference TRBV5-1 and TRBJ2-1 gives the whole variable domain KAGVTQTPRYLIKTRGQQVTLSCSPISGHRSVSWYQQTPGQGLQFLFEYFSETQRNKGNFPGRFSGRQFSNSRSEMNVSTLELGDSALYLCASRETGDSYNEQFFGPGTRLTVL.